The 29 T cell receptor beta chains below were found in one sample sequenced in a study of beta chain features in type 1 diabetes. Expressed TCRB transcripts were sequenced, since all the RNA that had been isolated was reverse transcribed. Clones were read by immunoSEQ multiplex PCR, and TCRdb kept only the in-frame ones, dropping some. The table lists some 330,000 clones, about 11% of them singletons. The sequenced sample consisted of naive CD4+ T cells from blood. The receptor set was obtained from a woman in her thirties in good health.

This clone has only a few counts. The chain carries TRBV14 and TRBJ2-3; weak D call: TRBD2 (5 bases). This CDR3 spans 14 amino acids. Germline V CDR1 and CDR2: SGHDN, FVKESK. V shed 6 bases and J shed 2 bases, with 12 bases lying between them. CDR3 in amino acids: CASSQRTVTDTQYF. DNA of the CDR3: TGTGCCAGCAGTCAGAGGACTGTCACAGATACGCAGTATTTT. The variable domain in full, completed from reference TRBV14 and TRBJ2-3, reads EAGVTQFPSHSVIEKGQTVTLRCDPISGHDNLYWYRRVMGKEIKFLLHFVKESKQDESGMPNNRFLAERTGGTYSTLKVQPAELEDSGVYFCASSQRTVTDTQYFGPGTRLTVL.

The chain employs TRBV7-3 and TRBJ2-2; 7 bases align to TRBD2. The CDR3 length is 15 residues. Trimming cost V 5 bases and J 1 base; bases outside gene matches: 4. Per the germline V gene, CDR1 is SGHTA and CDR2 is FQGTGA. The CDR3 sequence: CASSPLAKNTGELFF. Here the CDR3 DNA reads TGTGCCAGCAGCCCACTAGCGAAGAACACCGGGGAGCTGTTTTTT.

The CDR3 is CASSLRTGRNTF. The CDR3 DNA follows: TGTGCCAGCAGCCTCCGGACAGGGAGAAACACCTTC. V gene TRBV11-2 combines with J gene TRBJ1-2; TRBD1 aligns across 8 bases. With 5 bases clipped from V and 12 bases from J, the junction kept 8 bases outside the gene matches. There are 12 residues in the CDR3. CDR1 SGHAT and CDR2 FQNNGV come from the germline V gene.

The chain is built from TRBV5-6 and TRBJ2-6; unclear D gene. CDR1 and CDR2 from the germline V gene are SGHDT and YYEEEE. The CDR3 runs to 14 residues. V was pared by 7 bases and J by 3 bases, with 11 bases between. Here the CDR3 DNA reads TGTGCCAGCGCCGACTCCCGTGGGGCCAACGTCCTGACTTTC. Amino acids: CASADSRGANVLTF.

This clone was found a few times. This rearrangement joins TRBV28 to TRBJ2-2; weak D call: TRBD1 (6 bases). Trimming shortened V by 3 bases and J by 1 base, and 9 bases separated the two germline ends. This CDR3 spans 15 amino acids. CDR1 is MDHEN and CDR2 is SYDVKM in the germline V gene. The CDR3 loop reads CASSLGTQNTGELFF. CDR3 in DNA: TGTGCCAGCAGTTTGGGGACACAGAACACCGGGGAGCTGTTTTTT.

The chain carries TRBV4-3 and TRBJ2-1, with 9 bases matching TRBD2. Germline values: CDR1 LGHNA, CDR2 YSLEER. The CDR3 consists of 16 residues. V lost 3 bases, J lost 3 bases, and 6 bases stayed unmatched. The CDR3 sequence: CASSHIAGELYNEQFF. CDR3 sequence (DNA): TGCGCCAGCAGCCACATAGCGGGGGAGCTCTACAATGAGCAGTTCTTC.

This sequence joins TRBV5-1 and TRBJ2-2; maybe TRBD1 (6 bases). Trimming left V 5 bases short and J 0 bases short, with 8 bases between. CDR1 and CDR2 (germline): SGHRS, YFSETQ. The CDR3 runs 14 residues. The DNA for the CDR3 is TGCGCCAGCAGAAGGACAGCGAACACCGGGGAGCTGTTTTTT. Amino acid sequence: CASRRTANTGELFF. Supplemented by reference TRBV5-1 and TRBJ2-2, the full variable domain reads KAGVTQTPRYLIKTRGQQVTLSCSPISGHRSVSWYQQTPGQGLQFLFEYFSETQRNKGNFPGRFSGRQFSNSRSEMNVSTLELGDSALYLCASRRTANTGELFFGEGSRLTVL.

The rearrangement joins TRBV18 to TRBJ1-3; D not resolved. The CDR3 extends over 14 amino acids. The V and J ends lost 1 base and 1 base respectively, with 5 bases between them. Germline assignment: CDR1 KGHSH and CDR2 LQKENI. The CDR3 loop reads CASSPQESGNTIYF. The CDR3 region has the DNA TGTGCCAGCTCACCACAGGAGTCTGGAAACACCATATATTTT. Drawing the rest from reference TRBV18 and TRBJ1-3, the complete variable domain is NAGVMQNPRHLVRRRGQEARLRCSPMKGHSHVYWYRQLPEEGLKFMVYLQKENIIDESGMPKERFSAEFPKEGPSILRIQQVVRGDSAAYFCASSPQESGNTIYFGEGSWLTVV.

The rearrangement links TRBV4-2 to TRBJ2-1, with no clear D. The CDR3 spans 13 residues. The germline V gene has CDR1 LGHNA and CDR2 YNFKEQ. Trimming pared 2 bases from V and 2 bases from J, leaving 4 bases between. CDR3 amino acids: CASSQWPYNEQFF. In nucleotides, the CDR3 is TGTGCCAGCAGCCAATGGCCCTACAATGAGCAGTTCTTC.

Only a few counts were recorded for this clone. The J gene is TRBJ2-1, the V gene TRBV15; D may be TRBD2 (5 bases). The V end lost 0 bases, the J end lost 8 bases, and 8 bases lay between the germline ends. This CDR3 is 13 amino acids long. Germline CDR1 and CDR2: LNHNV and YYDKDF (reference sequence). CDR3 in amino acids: CATSRDGRDEQFF. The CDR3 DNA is TGTGCCACCAGCAGAGATGGGAGAGATGAGCAGTTCTTC.

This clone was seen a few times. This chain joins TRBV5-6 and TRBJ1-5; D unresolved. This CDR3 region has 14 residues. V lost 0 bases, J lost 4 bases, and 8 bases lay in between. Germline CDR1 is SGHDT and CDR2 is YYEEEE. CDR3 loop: CASSLVSGNQPQHF. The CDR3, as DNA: TGTGCCAGCAGCTTGGTTTCAGGAAATCAGCCCCAGCATTTT.

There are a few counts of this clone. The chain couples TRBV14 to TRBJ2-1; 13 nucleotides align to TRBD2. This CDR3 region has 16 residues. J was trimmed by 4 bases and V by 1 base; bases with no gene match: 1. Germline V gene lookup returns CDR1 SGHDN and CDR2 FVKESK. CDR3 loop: CASSQAGLAGYNEQFF. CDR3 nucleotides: TGTGCCAGCAGCCAAGCGGGACTAGCGGGATACAATGAGCAGTTCTTC.

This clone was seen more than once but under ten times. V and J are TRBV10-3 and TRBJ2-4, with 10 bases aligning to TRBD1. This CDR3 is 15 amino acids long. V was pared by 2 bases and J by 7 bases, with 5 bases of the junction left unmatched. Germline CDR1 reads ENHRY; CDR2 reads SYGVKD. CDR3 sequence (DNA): TGTGCCATCAGTGAGCCGGGACAGGGGAACAACATTCAGTACTTC. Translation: CAISEPGQGNNIQYF.

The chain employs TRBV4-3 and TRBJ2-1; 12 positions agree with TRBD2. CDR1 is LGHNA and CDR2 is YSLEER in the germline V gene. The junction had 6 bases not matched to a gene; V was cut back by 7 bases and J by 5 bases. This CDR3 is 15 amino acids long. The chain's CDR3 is CASTASGRGHNEQFF. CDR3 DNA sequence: TGCGCCAGCACGGCTAGCGGGAGGGGGCACAATGAGCAGTTCTTC.

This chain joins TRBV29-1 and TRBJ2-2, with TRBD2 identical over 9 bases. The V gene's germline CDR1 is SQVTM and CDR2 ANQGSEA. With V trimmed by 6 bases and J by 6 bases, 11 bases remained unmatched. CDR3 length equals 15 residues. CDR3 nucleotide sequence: TGCAGCGTGGGGGTTCTAGCGGGATTTTCCGGGGAGCTGTTTTTT. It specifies CSVGVLAGFSGELFF.

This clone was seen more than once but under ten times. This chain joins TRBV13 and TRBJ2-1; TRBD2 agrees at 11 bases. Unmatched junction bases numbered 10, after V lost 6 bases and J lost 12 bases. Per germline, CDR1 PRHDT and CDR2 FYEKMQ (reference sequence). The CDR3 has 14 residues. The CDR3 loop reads CASRSGTSGGGQFF. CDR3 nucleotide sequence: TGTGCCAGCAGATCTGGGACTAGCGGAGGGGGGCAGTTCTTC.

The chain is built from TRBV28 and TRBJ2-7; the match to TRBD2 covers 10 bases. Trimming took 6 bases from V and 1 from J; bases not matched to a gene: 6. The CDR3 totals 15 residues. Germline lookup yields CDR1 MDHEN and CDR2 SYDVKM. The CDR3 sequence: CASSTTSGYSYEQYF. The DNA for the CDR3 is TGTGCCAGCAGCACGACTAGCGGGTATTCCTACGAGCAGTACTTC.

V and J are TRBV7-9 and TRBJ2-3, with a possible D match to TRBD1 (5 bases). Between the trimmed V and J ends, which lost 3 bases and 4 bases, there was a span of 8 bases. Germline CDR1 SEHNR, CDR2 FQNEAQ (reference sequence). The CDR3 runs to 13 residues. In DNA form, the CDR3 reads TGTGCCAGCAGCTTTTCCAGGGCAGATACGCAGTATTTT. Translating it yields CASSFSRADTQYF.

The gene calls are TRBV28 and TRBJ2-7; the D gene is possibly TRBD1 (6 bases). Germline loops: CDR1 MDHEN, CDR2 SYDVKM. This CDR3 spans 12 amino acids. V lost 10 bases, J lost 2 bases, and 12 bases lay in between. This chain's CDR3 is CATQGNPYEQYF. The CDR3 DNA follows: TGTGCCACCCAGGGGAACCCCTACGAGCAGTACTTC.

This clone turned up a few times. CDR3 sequence (DNA): TGTGCCAGCAGTTTTCGGCTAGCGGGGTCCTACGAGCAGTACTTC. It encodes CASSFRLAGSYEQYF. The chain combines TRBV28 with TRBJ2-7, with 9 positions matching TRBD2. The CDR3 length is 15 residues. The germline V gene has CDR1 MDHEN and CDR2 SYDVKM. Unmatched junction bases numbered 4, after V lost 3 bases and J lost 1 base.

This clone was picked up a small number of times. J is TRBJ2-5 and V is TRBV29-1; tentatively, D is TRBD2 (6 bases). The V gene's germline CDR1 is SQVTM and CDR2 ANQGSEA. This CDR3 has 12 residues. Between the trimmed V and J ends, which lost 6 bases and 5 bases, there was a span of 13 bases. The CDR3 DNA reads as TGCAGCGTGTGGACGAGCGGGGAGACCCAGTACTTC. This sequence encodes CSVWTSGETQYF.

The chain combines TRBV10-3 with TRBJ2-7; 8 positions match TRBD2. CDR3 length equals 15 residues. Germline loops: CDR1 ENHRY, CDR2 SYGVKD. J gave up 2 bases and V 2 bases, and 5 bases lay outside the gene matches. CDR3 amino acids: CAISEGAGGTYEQYF. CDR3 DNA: TGTGCCATCAGTGAGGGGGCGGGAGGAACCTACGAGCAGTACTTC.

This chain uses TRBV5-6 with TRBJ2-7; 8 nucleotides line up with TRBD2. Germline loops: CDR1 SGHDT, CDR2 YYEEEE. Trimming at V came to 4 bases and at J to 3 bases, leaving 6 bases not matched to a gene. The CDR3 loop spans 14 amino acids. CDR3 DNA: TGTGCCAGCAGCCTTCCCGGGACTAGCTACGAGCAGTACTTC. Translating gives CASSLPGTSYEQYF.

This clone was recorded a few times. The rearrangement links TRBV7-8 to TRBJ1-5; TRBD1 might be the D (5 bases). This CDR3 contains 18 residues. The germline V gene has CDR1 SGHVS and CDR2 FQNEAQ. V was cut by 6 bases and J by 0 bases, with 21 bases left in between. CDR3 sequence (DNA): TGTGCCAGCAGTCCTATTATGGCGGGGGAATATAGCAATCAGCCCCAGCATTTT. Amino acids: CASSPIMAGEYSNQPQHF.

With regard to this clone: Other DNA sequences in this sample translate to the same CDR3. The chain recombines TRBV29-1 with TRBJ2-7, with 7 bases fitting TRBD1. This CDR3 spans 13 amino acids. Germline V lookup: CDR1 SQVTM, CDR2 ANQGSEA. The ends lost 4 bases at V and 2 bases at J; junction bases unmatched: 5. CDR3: CSVAGTVTYEQYF. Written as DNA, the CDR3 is TGCAGCGTTGCGGGGACAGTCACCTACGAGCAGTACTTC.

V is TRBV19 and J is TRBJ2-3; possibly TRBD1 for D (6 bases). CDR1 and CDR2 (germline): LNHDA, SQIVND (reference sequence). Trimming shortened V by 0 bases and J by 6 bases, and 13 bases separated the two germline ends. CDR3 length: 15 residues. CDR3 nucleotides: TGTGCCAGTAGTATAGATCTACAGGGACCGGATACGCAGTATTTT. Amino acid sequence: CASSIDLQGPDTQYF.

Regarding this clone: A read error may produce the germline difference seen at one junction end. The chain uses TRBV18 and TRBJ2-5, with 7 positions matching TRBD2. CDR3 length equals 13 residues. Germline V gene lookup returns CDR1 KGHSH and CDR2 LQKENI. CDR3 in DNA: TGTGCCAGCTCACCTGAGCGGGGAGCCCACGGGGACTTC. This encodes CASSPERGAHGDF.

Here the CDR3 reads CSIAGTSGFDEQYF. CDR3 in DNA: TGCAGCATCGCCGGGACTAGCGGGTTTGACGAGCAGTACTTC. This chain connects TRBV29-1 to TRBJ2-7, with 12 bases identical to TRBD2. This CDR3 contains 14 residues. Germline lookup yields CDR1 SQVTM and CDR2 ANQGSEA. V was clipped by 8 bases and J by 5 bases; unmatched bases: 10.

CDR3 in amino acids: CASSLVVRLAGGNEQFF. CDR3 DNA: TGCGCCAGCAGCTTGGTTGTACGGCTAGCGGGAGGCAATGAGCAGTTCTTC. The chain has TRBV5-1 and TRBJ2-1; 11 bases align to TRBD2. The CDR3 loop spans 17 amino acids. The germline V gene encodes CDR1 SGHRS and CDR2 YFSETQ. The V segment lost 0 bases and the J segment 6 bases; nucleotides outside the gene matches: 8.